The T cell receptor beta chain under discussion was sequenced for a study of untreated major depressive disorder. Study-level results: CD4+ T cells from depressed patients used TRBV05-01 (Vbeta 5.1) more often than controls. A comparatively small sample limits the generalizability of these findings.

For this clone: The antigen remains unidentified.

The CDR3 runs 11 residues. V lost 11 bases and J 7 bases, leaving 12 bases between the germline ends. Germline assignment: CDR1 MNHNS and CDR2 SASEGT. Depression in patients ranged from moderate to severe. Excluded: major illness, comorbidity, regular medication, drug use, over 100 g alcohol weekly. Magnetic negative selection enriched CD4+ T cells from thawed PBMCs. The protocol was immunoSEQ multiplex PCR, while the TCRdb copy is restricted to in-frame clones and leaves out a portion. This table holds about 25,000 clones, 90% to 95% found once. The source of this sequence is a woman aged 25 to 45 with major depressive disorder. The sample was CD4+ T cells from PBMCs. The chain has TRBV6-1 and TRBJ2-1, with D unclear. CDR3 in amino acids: CACAVDNEQFF. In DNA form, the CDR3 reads TGTGCCTGTGCCGTAGATAATGAGCAGTTCTTC.